Listed below are T cell receptor beta chains from one sample, sequenced in a study of regulatory T cells in long-lasting Graves disease. TCRdb reprocessed the multiplex PCR reads with MiXCR, giving one entry per CDR3 protein. The sample carries fewer than 350,000 distinct CDR3 sequences, about 20% recorded once. The source material was peripheral blood mononuclear cells (PBMCs), sampled at new diagnosis, from a patient treated with antithyroid drugs. The receptors were sampled from a female donor with Graves disease. The CDR3 runs from the conserved cysteine through the conserved F or W. The D gene is left open where the match is weak. Expanded clones get a size class; other rows say once, few or many, or leave the size out.

D gene,J gene,V gene,clone size,CDR3 DNA,CDR3 protein
.,TRBJ2-1,TRBV2,.,TGTGCCAGCAGCAGAGACGGTGAGCAGTTCTTC,CASSRDGEQFF
.,TRBJ2-2,TRBV28,many,TGTGCCAGCAGCTTTGGACCCGGGGAGCTGTTTTTT,CASSFGPGELFF
.,TRBJ2-2,TRBV5-1,many,TGCGCCAGCAGCCAGGGACAGAACACCGGGGAGCTGTTTTTT,CASSQGQNTGELFF
.,TRBJ2-3,TRBV3-1,many,TGTGCCAGCAGCCAAGATCTTGAAGTGGCTACAGATACGCAGTATTTT,CASSQDLEVATDTQYF
.,TRBJ1-2,TRBV28,many,TGTGCCAGCAGTTTTTGGGGTAGCGGCTACACCTTC,CASSFWGSGYTF
TRBD1,TRBJ2-1,TRBV15,few,TGTGCCACCAGCAGTGTCAGGGGGCACAATGAGCAGTTCTTC,CATSSVRGHNEQFF
.,TRBJ2-6,TRBV12-5,.,TGTGCTAGTGGTTTGCCAGGAATTGCCGGGGCCAACGTCCTGACTTTC,CASGLPGIAGANVLTF
.,TRBJ1-6,TRBV9,.,TGTGCCAGCAGCGTAGCTGCCTCTCGGGATTCACCCCTCCACTTT,CASSVAASRDSPLHF
.,TRBJ1-2,TRBV2,.,TGTGCCAGCCCTGCTCCCAGGGACTATGGCTACACCTTC,CASPAPRDYGYTF
TRBD1,TRBJ1-2,TRBV6-2/TRBV6-3,.,TGTGCCAGCAGCCCGACAGGGGTTAACTATGGCTACACCTTC,CASSPTGVNYGYTF
.,TRBJ2-7,TRBV28,few,TGTGCCAGCACTCAGGGCACCTCCTACGAGCAGTACTTC,CASTQGTSYEQYF
TRBD2,TRBJ2-1,TRBV5-1,many,TGCGCCAGCAGCCCGGGGACTAGCGGGAGAGGGGGGCAGTTCTTC,CASSPGTSGRGGQFF
TRBD1,TRBJ2-3,TRBV19,.,TGTGCCAGTAGATTGGGACAGGGGAGGACAGATACGCAGTATTTT,CASRLGQGRTDTQYF
TRBD2,TRBJ2-1,TRBV7-2,many,TGTGCCAGCATCGAACCTCTAGGGACTAGCGGGTCCAATGAGCAGTTCTTC,CASIEPLGTSGSNEQFF
.,TRBJ1-2,TRBV12-5,once,TGTGCCAGCAGCCAAACGGCCTGGGATAACTATGGCTACACCTTC,CASSQTAWDNYGYTF
.,TRBJ1-2,TRBV28,.,TGTGCCAGCAGTCTGAATCAGGGGATTGACTATGGCTACACCTTC,CASSLNQGIDYGYTF
.,TRBJ1-1,TRBV27,many,TGTGCCAGCAGTTTCGGGGCCCCGGGGCATGAAGCTTTCTTT,CASSFGAPGHEAFF
.,TRBJ2-2,TRBV14,.,TGTGCCAGCGGCCAAGAAATCGGCCGGACCGGGGAGCTGTTTTTT,CASGQEIGRTGELFF
.,TRBJ2-7,TRBV28,many,TGTGCCAGCAGTCGTCCCGGGACACCCGAGCAGTACTTC,CASSRPGTPEQYF
.,TRBJ2-7,TRBV18,.,TGTGCCAGCTCACCACCGGGTCTTAGCTCCTACGAGCAGTACTTC,CASSPPGLSSYEQYF
.,TRBJ1-3,TRBV19,many,TGTGCCAGTACCACAGGGAATGGAAACACCACATATTTT,CASTTGNGNTTYF
.,TRBJ2-5,TRBV2,.,TGTGCCAGCACTGGGGAGATCCGGACCCAGTACTTC,CASTGEIRTQYF
.,TRBJ1-1,TRBV20-1,.,TGCAGTGCTAGGGGTCAGCCAGCTGAAGCTTTCTTT,CSARGQPAEAFF
.,TRBJ1-5,TRBV19,many,TGTGCCAGTAGTATAGGGACAGAAGATTATAGCAATCAGCCCCAGCATTTT,CASSIGTEDYSNQPQHF
TRBD2,TRBJ2-3,TRBV6-2/TRBV6-3,few,TGTGCCAGCAGTTACGTCCTTGGGGGAGGGTCGCTGGATACGCAGTATTTT,CASSYVLGGGSLDTQYF
.,TRBJ2-3,TRBV7-9,many,TGTGCCAGCAGCTCCAGGGGATCTAGCACAGATACGCAGTATTTT,CASSSRGSSTDTQYF
.,TRBJ2-1,TRBV2,.,TGTGCCAGCAGGAACTGGGGGCAGGGGAGCAGGAATGAGCAGTTCTTC,CASRNWGQGSRNEQFF
.,TRBJ2-5,TRBV27,many,TGTGCCAGCAGTCCCGAATCGCCGGGAGAGACCCAGTACTTC,CASSPESPGETQYF
TRBD2,TRBJ2-3,TRBV4-1,few,TGCGCCAGCAGCCAAGAAGCGGGAGGAACAGATACGCAGTATTTT,CASSQEAGGTDTQYF
TRBD2,TRBJ2-5,TRBV11-3,many,TGTGCCAGCAGCTTTCCTAGCGGGAGTGCGGAGACCCAGTACTTC,CASSFPSGSAETQYF
TRBD1,TRBJ1-4,TRBV28,.,TGTGCCAGCAGCTTTTCGACAGGGGGCAACGAAAAACTGTTTTTT,CASSFSTGGNEKLFF
.,TRBJ2-7,TRBV5-1,many,TGCGCCAGCAGCTTGGAAAGGAGCTACGAGCAGTACTTC,CASSLERSYEQYF
.,TRBJ2-7,TRBV7-9,many,TGTGCCAGCAGCGAGCAGGGCTACGAGCAGTACTTC,CASSEQGYEQYF
TRBD1,TRBJ2-3,TRBV6-1,many,TGTGCCAGCAGTCCGCCCCCGGGACAGGGTGCAGATACGCAGTATTTT,CASSPPPGQGADTQYF
.,TRBJ2-3,TRBV19,many,TGTGCCAGTAGTATGGGAGCTAGCGTCCCAGATACGCAGTATTTT,CASSMGASVPDTQYF
TRBD2,TRBJ2-3,TRBV24-1,many,TGTGCCACCAGGGGACTAGCGGACACAGATACGCAGTATTTT,CATRGLADTDTQYF
.,TRBJ2-2,TRBV28,many,TGTGCCAGCGGGATCTTGGGTTCAGACGGGGAGCTGTTTTTT,CASGILGSDGELFF
.,TRBJ1-3,TRBV5-4,.,TGTGCCAGCAGCAGAGGAGGGGGTCGAAGCTCTGGAAACACCATATATTTT,CASSRGGGRSSGNTIYF
.,TRBJ2-1,TRBV11-2,many,TGTGCCAGCAGCTTAGGAGAACTCCGCATCGATGAGCAGTTCTTC,CASSLGELRIDEQFF
TRBD1,TRBJ2-5,TRBV28,many,TGTGCCAGCAGTTCCGGGACAGTTCAAGAGACCCAGTACTTC,CASSSGTVQETQYF
.,TRBJ2-3,TRBV12-3/TRBV12-4,many,TGTGCCAGCAGTTTGAAGTCGTCGGCAGATACGCAGTATTTT,CASSLKSSADTQYF
.,TRBJ1-5,TRBV27,many,TGTGCCAGCAGTTTATGGGGGAGCGGAGTCAATCAGCCCCAGCATTTT,CASSLWGSGVNQPQHF
.,TRBJ2-5,TRBV30,many,TGTGCCTGGAGTGGGGTAGCCGAGACCCAGTACTTC,CAWSGVAETQYF